The rows below give T cell receptor beta chains drawn from one sample of a study of control samples from healthy donors and cancer patients. Generated by immunoSEQ multiplex PCR, the TCRdb table keeps only in-frame clones and is missing some. The data show around 100,000 clones, more than 85% seen once. The sequenced sample was blood. Source of these receptors: a woman between 50 and 59 years old in good health. CDR3s include the opening cysteine and the closing phenylalanine or tryptophan. The D gene is left open where the match is weak. Not every row has a clone size; where given, it reads once, few, many or a size class.

>-|-|TRBV25-1|TRBJ1-5
CASSAQDRQPQHF
TGTGCCAGCAGTGCCCAGGATCGCCAGCCCCAGCATTTT
>-|TRBD1|TRBV5-4|TRBJ1-6
CASSLGDRVSGLSSPLHF
TGTGCCAGCAGCTTGGGGGACAGGGTCTCGGGGTTAAGTTCACCCCTCCACTTT
>-|TRBD1|TRBV24-1|TRBJ1-5
CATSDSRTGNQPQHF
TGTGCCACCAGTGATTCCCGGACAGGAAATCAGCCCCAGCATTTT
>once|-|TRBV14|TRBJ2-1
CASSATRVWVNEQFF
TGTGCCAGCAGCGCGACCCGGGTGTGGGTCAATGAGCAGTTCTTC
>-|TRBD1|TRBV7-9|TRBJ2-3
CASSVRDSSTDTQYF
TGTGCCAGCAGCGTCCGGGACAGTTCCACAGATACGCAGTATTTT
>-|-|TRBV21-1|TRBJ2-2
CASSKTGSTGELFF
TGTGCCAGCAGCAAAACCGGGAGCACCGGGGAGCTGTTTTTT
>-|-|TRBV18|TRBJ1-2
CASSPTESLNYGYTF
TGTGCCAGCTCACCGACAGAGAGTCTTAACTATGGCTACACCTTC
>once|-|TRBV9|TRBJ1-6
CASSVTGDAPLHF
TGTGCCAGCAGCGTAACAGGCGACGCGCCCCTCCACTTT
>-|-|TRBV19|TRBJ1-2
CASSRTGQGYTF
TGTGCCAGTAGTAGAACAGGGCAGGGCTACACCTTC
>-|-|TRBV24-1|TRBJ1-1
CATSRRGWTEAFF
TGTGCCACCTCACGGCGGGGGTGGACTGAAGCTTTCTTT
>-|-|TRBV9|TRBJ2-3
CASSVGRSGTYTDTQYF
TGTGCCAGCAGCGTAGGCCGAAGCGGAACGTACACAGATACGCAGTATTTT
>-|-|TRBV29-1|TRBJ1-1
CSSGDGTSTEAFF
TGCAGCAGCGGGGACGGGACAAGTACTGAAGCTTTCTTT
>-|TRBD1|TRBV5-1|TRBJ2-7
CASSHGQVDQYEQYF
TGCGCCAGCAGCCACGGACAGGTAGATCAATACGAGCAGTACTTC
>-|-|TRBV7-9|TRBJ2-3
CASSLELSADTQYF
TGTGCCAGCAGCTTAGAACTCTCGGCGGATACGCAGTATTTT
>-|TRBD1|TRBV6-5|TRBJ1-2
CASSRQGYGYTF
TGTGCCAGCAGCCGACAGGGCTATGGCTACACCTTC
>-|TRBD1|TRBV25-1|TRBJ1-2
CASSRDRKGNGYTF
TGTGCCAGCAGCCGGGACAGGAAGGGGAATGGCTACACCTTC
>few|-|TRBV3-1/TRBV3-2|TRBJ2-1
CASSQPSDGLNEQFF
TGTGCCAGCAGCCAACCGTCGGACGGGTTGAATGAGCAGTTCTTC
>-|TRBD2|TRBV7-8|TRBJ2-2
CASSWTGAGPGELFF
TGTGCCAGCAGCTGGACTGGAGCGGGACCCGGGGAGCTGTTTTTT
>-|-|TRBV3-1/TRBV3-2|TRBJ2-5
CASSQGSQETQYF
TGTGCCAGCAGCCAAGGTTCCCAAGAGACCCAGTACTTC
>once|TRBD2|TRBV4-2|TRBJ2-7
CASSQETSGGPYEQYF
TGTGCCAGCAGCCAAGAAACTAGCGGGGGGCCCTACGAGCAGTACTTC
>-|-|TRBV7-9|TRBJ2-1
CASSLDPQSSYNEQFF
TGTGCCAGCAGCCTAGACCCACAGAGCTCCTACAATGAGCAGTTCTTC
>-|-|TRBV7-3|TRBJ1-4
CASSLGANEKLFF
TGTGCCAGCAGCCTGGGGGCTAATGAAAAACTGTTTTTT
>-|-|TRBV9|TRBJ2-3
CASSLTQQSNRDTQYF
TGTGCCAGCAGCCTGACCCAACAGTCTAATCGCGATACGCAGTATTTT
>few|-|TRBV7-2|TRBJ2-1
CASSYILEVQFF
TGTGCCAGCAGCTACATACTCGAAGTGCAGTTCTTC
>-|TRBD2|TRBV4-3|TRBJ2-1
CASSPILAGGNNEQFF
TGCGCCAGCAGCCCGATTTTAGCGGGAGGAAACAATGAGCAGTTCTTC
>-|-|TRBV4-1|TRBJ2-7
CASSQAAGQSYEQYF
TGCGCCAGCAGCCAAGCGGCCGGTCAATCCTACGAGCAGTACTTC
>-|TRBD1|TRBV25-1|TRBJ1-4
CASSDGDRGSEKLFF
TGTGCCAGCAGTGACGGGGACAGGGGAAGTGAAAAACTGTTTTTT
>-|-|TRBV7-2|TRBJ1-3
CASSLADTPPGNTIYF
TGTGCCAGCAGCTTAGCCGACACCCCCCCTGGAAACACCATATATTTT
>-|-|TRBV21-1|TRBJ1-2
CASSNLSGTGGAYGYTF
TGTGCCAGCAGCAACCTTTCCGGGACAGGGGGCGCCTATGGCTACACCTTC
>-|TRBD2|TRBV6-1|TRBJ2-1
CASSEWTSGALFF
TGTGCCAGCAGTGAATGGACTAGCGGAGCCCTGTTCTTC
>-|TRBD1|TRBV4-2|TRBJ2-3
CASGQDFTSTDTQYF
TGTGCCAGCGGACAGGACTTTACGTCCACAGATACGCAGTATTTT
>once|-|TRBV18|TRBJ2-4
CASSRGLAKNIQYF
TGTGCCAGCTCCCGAGGCCTAGCCAAAAACATTCAGTACTTC
>-|TRBD2|TRBV9|TRBJ2-3
CASSVASGGLRTQYF
TGTGCCAGCAGCGTAGCCAGCGGGGGGTTGCGGACGCAGTATTTT
>-|TRBD1|TRBV7-9|TRBJ2-1
CASSLGQGAYNEQFF
TGTGCCAGCAGCTTAGGCCAGGGGGCGTACAATGAGCAGTTCTTC
>-|-|TRBV11-3|TRBJ2-5
CASSSHSPWGPDTQYF
TGTGCCAGCAGCTCACATTCACCATGGGGGCCCGACACCCAGTACTTC
>once|-|TRBV9|TRBJ2-7
CASSPGTHYEQYF
TGTGCCAGCAGCCCCGGGACACACTACGAGCAGTACTTC
>-|TRBD1|TRBV7-8|TRBJ2-5
CASSSNRGETQYF
TGTGCCAGCAGCTCAAACAGGGGAGAGACCCAGTACTTC
>-|-|TRBV3-1/TRBV3-2|TRBJ2-2
CASSQDRLRGRSTGELFF
TGTGCCAGCAGCCAAGATCGTCTCCGGGGGCGTTCTACCGGGGAGCTGTTTTTT
>-|-|TRBV19|TRBJ1-2
CASSGGESYRVSGYTF
TGTGCCAGTAGTGGGGGGGAATCCTACAGGGTATCCGGCTACACCTTC
>-|TRBD2|TRBV5-1|TRBJ2-1
CASSPPGLAGGPHEQFF
TGCGCCAGCAGCCCTCCGGGACTAGCGGGGGGGCCTCATGAGCAGTTCTTC
>-|-|TRBV30|TRBJ2-1
CAWKDLMNEQFF
TGTGCCTGGAAAGACCTTATGAATGAGCAGTTCTTC
>-|-|TRBV5-4|TRBJ1-6
CASSLAGGRALHF
TGTGCCAGCAGCTTGGCCGGTGGGAGAGCCCTCCACTTT
>-|TRBD1|TRBV27|TRBJ2-7
CASSLLLPTGVPGEQYF
TGTGCCAGCAGTTTACTCCTACCGACAGGGGTCCCGGGAGAGCAGTACTTC
>-|-|TRBV19|TRBJ1-2
CASSMVQTYYGYTF
TGTGCCAGTAGTATGGTACAGACCTACTATGGCTACACCTTC
>-|-|TRBV5-6|TRBJ2-5
CASSGLGDPQETQYF
TGTGCCAGCAGCGGACTTGGGGACCCCCAAGAGACCCAGTACTTC